This TCR beta chain was captured in a study of T cells in Graves' hyperthyroidism and ophthalmopathy. This clonotype has ten or more counts. The CDR3 is made up of 17 amino acids. Trimming removed 1 base from V and 4 bases from J; junction bases left unmatched: 10. CDR1 and CDR2 (germline): LNHNV, YYDKDF (reference sequence). Amplified regions were TCR beta CDR3 sequences from RNA transcripts. The study used the HTBI primer set for a first-round RT-PCR of the TCR CDR3. TCRdb reanalysed the multiplex PCR reads using MiXCR and keeps one entry per CDR3 protein. The profile covers roughly 800,000 distinct CDR3 sequences, with over 35% appearing a single time and around 10% taken by the ten largest.

The source is a man in his late teens or twenties with Graves' hyperthyroidism. The rearrangement uses TRBV15 and TRBJ2-7; TRBD2 aligns across 10 bases. The material sequenced was blood. The CDR3 sequence is CATSRGGAASGRYEQYF. The DNA of the CDR3 is TGTGCCACCAGCAGAGGAGGGGCGGCTAGCGGGAGATACGAGCAGTACTTC. The full variable domain, rest sourced from reference TRBV15 and TRBJ2-7, is DAMVIQNPRYQVTQFGKPVTLSCSQTLNHNVMYWYQQKSSQAPKLLFHYYDKDFNNEADTPDNFQSRRPNTSFCFLDIRSPGLGDTAMYLCATSRGGAASGRYEQYFGPGTRLTVT.